Listed below are T cell receptor beta chains from one sample, sequenced in a study of blood T cell repertoires in COVID-19. Sequencing was performed with immunoSEQ multiplex PCR; in TCRdb, only in-frame clones are kept and a portion is missing. In the table there are about 280,000 clones, 80% to 90% of which are singletons. The sequenced material came from PBMCs or T cells enriched from blood (not recorded which). Source of these receptors: a woman in her twenties or thirties with acute COVID-19. CDR3s include the opening cysteine and the closing phenylalanine or tryptophan. D genes are given only for firm matches. Clone size is shown for a subset of rows, as once, few, many or a class of expanded clone.

j_gene	v_gene	abundance	d_gene	CDR3nt	CDR3aa
TRBJ2-3	TRBV24-1	.	.	TGTGCCACCAGTAATGTACTTCCCACAGATACGCAGTATTTT	CATSNVLPTDTQYF
TRBJ2-1	TRBV27	.	.	TGTGCCAGCACTATACAGGGTTCCTACAATGAGCAGTTCTTC	CASTIQGSYNEQFF
TRBJ1-2	TRBV3-1/TRBV3-2	.	.	TGTGCCAGCAGCCATTTGACGACAGAGAACTATGGCTACACCTTC	CASSHLTTENYGYTF
TRBJ2-1	TRBV6-5	.	.	TGTGCCAGCAGTTCACCATTAAACGAGGGTGAGCAGTTCTTC	CASSSPLNEGEQFF
TRBJ1-2	TRBV2	.	TRBD1	TGTGCCAGCAGTGAAGACAGGGGGGCCTATGGCTACACCTTC	CASSEDRGAYGYTF
TRBJ2-5	TRBV5-1	.	TRBD1	TGCGCCAGCAGCAGGACAGGTCAAGAGACCCAGTACTTC	CASSRTGQETQYF
TRBJ1-4	TRBV28	.	TRBD1	TGTGCCAGCAGGGGGGGACAGGATAATGAAAAACTGTTTTTT	CASRGGQDNEKLFF
TRBJ2-7	TRBV18	.	TRBD2	TGTGCCAGCTCTACTAGCGTAAGCTCCTACGAGCAGTACTTC	CASSTSVSSYEQYF
TRBJ2-3	TRBV5-4	.	.	TGTGCCAGCAGCTTGGAGGAATCGGGTACGCAGTATTTT	CASSLEESGTQYF
TRBJ2-2	TRBV5-6	.	TRBD1	TGTGCCAGCAGCTGGGGACAGGGGAACACCGGGGAGCTGTTTTTT	CASSWGQGNTGELFF
TRBJ2-1	TRBV6-5	.	TRBD2	TGTGCCAGCAGTTACTCCGGGAGGGTGGGTGAGCAGTTCTTC	CASSYSGRVGEQFF
TRBJ2-3	TRBV5-5	.	TRBD1	TGTGCCAGCAGAACCGGGACAGGGACAGATACGCAGTATTTT	CASRTGTGTDTQYF
TRBJ2-4	TRBV11-2	.	.	TGTGCCAGCAGCCTCGGGACATTTGCCAAAAACATTCAGTACTTC	CASSLGTFAKNIQYF
TRBJ2-2	TRBV30	.	.	TGTGCCTCGGAGGGCCTCGAGGGGACGGTTGATTTGAACACCGGGGAGCTGTTTTTT	CASEGLEGTVDLNTGELFF
TRBJ2-3	TRBV19	.	.	TGTGCCAGTAGCGGGGGGTCACAGGGCCTCACAGATACGCAGTATTTT	CASSGGSQGLTDTQYF
TRBJ2-3	TRBV19	.	.	TGTGCCAGTAAACCGGGACTGAACACAGATACGCAGTATTTT	CASKPGLNTDTQYF
TRBJ2-7	TRBV12-3/TRBV12-4	once	TRBD1	TGTGCCAGCACCACGACAGGGGACGAGCAGTACTTC	CASTTTGDEQYF
TRBJ2-2	TRBV19	.	.	TGTGCCAGTAGACCGGCGTCCAGATGGGGGGAGGACGGGGAGCTGTTTTTT	CASRPASRWGEDGELFF
TRBJ2-1	TRBV3-1/TRBV3-2	.	.	TGTGCCAGCAGCCGAGAGGGCCACAATGAGCAGTTCTTC	CASSREGHNEQFF
TRBJ2-3	TRBV4-3	.	.	TGCGCCAGCAGCCCTCAATTACCGGGATTAAGCACAGATACGCAGTATTTT	CASSPQLPGLSTDTQYF
TRBJ2-2	TRBV24-1	.	.	TGTGCCACCAGTTCAGGGAACACCGGGGAGCTGTTTTTT	CATSSGNTGELFF
TRBJ2-2	TRBV9	.	.	TGTGCCAGCAGCGTAGCAGGATTTGGTGGCACCGGGGAGCTGTTTTTT	CASSVAGFGGTGELFF
TRBJ1-2	TRBV20-1	.	.	TGCAGTGCCCCCCCTTATGATGGCTACACCTTC	CSAPPYDGYTF
TRBJ2-1	TRBV30	.	.	TGTGCCTGGAGTGTAGCTAACAATGAGCAGTTCTTC	CAWSVANNEQFF
TRBJ2-1	TRBV28	.	.	TGTGCCAGCAGTCCCCAGGGCTCCTACAATGAGCAGTTCTTC	CASSPQGSYNEQFF
TRBJ2-5	TRBV5-1	.	TRBD1	TGCGCCAGCAGCTTGGCGTCGGGACAGTACCAAGAGACCCAGTACTTC	CASSLASGQYQETQYF
TRBJ2-7	TRBV15	few	TRBD2	TGTGCCACCAGCCGGGGCGGGAGCTACGAGCAGTACTTC	CATSRGGSYEQYF
TRBJ1-1	TRBV28	.	.	TGTGCCAGCAGTTTATGGGAGGGGAGGACTGAAGCTTTCTTT	CASSLWEGRTEAFF
TRBJ2-7	TRBV7-6	.	.	TGTGCCAGCAGCCCCCGACAGAACGTAGCCTACGAGCAGTACTTC	CASSPRQNVAYEQYF
TRBJ2-1	TRBV7-3	.	TRBD2	TGTGCCAGCAGCTTAGCGGGAGGGGGCGATGAGCAGTTCTTC	CASSLAGGGDEQFF
TRBJ2-7	TRBV2	.	TRBD1	TGTGCCAGCAGTGAAACAGGGGTCAATCACTACGAGCAGTACTTC	CASSETGVNHYEQYF
TRBJ2-3	TRBV30	.	.	TGTGCCTTAGCAGGGGTGACAGATACGCAGTATTTT	CALAGVTDTQYF
TRBJ2-7	TRBV7-8	.	TRBD2	TGTGCCAGCAGCCTCCCCCCTTGGTCGGGGCTAGCGGGGCTCTACGAGCAGTACTTC	CASSLPPWSGLAGLYEQYF
TRBJ2-3	TRBV3-1/TRBV3-2	.	TRBD2	TGTGCCAGCAGCCAAGTCACTAGCGGGAGCACAGATACGCAGTATTTT	CASSQVTSGSTDTQYF
TRBJ2-5	TRBV29-1	.	TRBD2	TGCAGCGTTGAAGGTGAGACTAGCGGATTACAAGAGACCCAGTACTTC	CSVEGETSGLQETQYF
TRBJ2-3	TRBV5-6	.	.	TGTGCCAGCAGCTCCGGCAGCGTCTACGTCAGCACAGATACGCAGTATTTT	CASSSGSVYVSTDTQYF
TRBJ2-1	TRBV2	.	.	TGTGCCAGCAGTGAAGGGCGGTTCTCCTACAATGAGCAGTTCTTC	CASSEGRFSYNEQFF
TRBJ2-3	TRBV7-9	.	.	TGTGCCAGTACGCGGGACACAGATACGCAGTATTTT	CASTRDTDTQYF
TRBJ1-1	TRBV28	.	.	TGTGCCAGCAGTCGCGATCAGGGGCTAACGATGAACACTGAAGCTTTCTTT	CASSRDQGLTMNTEAFF
TRBJ2-3	TRBV5-1	.	.	TGCGCCAGCCGACCTCTCGGGAGTTCCACAGATACGCAGTATTTT	CASRPLGSSTDTQYF
TRBJ2-4	TRBV3-1/TRBV3-2	once	.	TGTGCCAGCAGCCAACAAGCCAAAAACATTCAGTACTTC	CASSQQAKNIQYF
TRBJ2-2	TRBV24-1	.	.	TGTGCCACCAGTGAACAGACAGGCACCGGGGAGCTGTTTTTT	CATSEQTGTGELFF
TRBJ2-2	TRBV18	.	TRBD2	TGTGCCAGCTCACCACCGTTAGCGGGAGGGCCGACCGGGGAGCTGTTTTTT	CASSPPLAGGPTGELFF
TRBJ1-2	TRBV6-5	.	.	TGTGCCAGCAGTTACGTTGGCTCCTACTATGGCTACACCTTC	CASSYVGSYYGYTF